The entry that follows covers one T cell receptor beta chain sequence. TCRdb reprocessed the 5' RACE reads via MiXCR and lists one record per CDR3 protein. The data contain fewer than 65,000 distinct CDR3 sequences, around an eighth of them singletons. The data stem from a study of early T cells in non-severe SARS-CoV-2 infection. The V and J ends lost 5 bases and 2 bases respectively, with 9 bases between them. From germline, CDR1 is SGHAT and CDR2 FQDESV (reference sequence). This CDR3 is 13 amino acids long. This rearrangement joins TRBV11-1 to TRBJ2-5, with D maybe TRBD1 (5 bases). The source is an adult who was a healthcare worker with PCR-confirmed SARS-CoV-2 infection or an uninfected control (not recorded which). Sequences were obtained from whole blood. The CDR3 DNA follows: TGTGCCAGCAGCCTACGACAGCAAGAGACCCAGTACTTC. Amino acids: CASSLRQQETQYF.